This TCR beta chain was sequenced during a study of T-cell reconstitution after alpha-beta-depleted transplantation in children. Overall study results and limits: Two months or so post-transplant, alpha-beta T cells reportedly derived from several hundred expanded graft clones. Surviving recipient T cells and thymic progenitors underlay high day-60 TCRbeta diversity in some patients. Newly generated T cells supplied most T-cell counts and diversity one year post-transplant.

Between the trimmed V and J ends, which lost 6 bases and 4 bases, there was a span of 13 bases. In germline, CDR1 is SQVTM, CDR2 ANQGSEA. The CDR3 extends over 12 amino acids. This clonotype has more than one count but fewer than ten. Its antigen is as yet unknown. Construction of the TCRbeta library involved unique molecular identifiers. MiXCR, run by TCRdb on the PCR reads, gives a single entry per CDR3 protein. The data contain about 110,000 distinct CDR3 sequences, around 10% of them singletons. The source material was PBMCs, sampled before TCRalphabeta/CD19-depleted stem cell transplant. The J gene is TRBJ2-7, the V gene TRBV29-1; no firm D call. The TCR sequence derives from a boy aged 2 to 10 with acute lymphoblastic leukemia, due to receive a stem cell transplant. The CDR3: CSVADRAYEQYF. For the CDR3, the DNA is TGCAGCGTCGCCGATAGAGCTTACGAGCAGTACTTC.